One TCR beta chain is described in this entry. What it binds is not known. Use of 60 Vbeta and 13 Jbeta primers characterized the PCR. Assay: immunoSEQ multiplex PCR; the TCRdb copy retains only in-frame clones and omits some. The repertoire holds about 180,000 clones, around 82% seen once, with around 5.7% in the top ten. The sample originates from a study of cytomegalovirus exposure and HLA in healthy donors. Overall study context: Around 78 million unique TCR sequences came from HLA-typed donors in an early release.

Germline values: CDR1 LNHDA, CDR2 SQIVND (reference sequence). The CDR3 length is 16 residues. The V gene lost 3 bases and the J gene lost 1 base, with 15 bases spanning the gap. Study results and limitations: TRBV6-2, TRBV6-3 and some other V segments were unresolvable in 87-base-pair reads. The authors listed some 160 TCR beta chains as cytomegalovirus-associated.

The donors gave bone marrow, and they were healthy. This TCR was sampled from a man aged 40-49 years in good health and CMV-seronegative. The chain uses TRBV19 and TRBJ2-5; D not certain. The sequencing sample was made of PBMCs. The DNA for the CDR3 is TGTGCCAGTAGTATGTTAGGCAACAGCATCCAAGAGACCCAGTACTTC. This translates into CASSMLGNSIQETQYF.